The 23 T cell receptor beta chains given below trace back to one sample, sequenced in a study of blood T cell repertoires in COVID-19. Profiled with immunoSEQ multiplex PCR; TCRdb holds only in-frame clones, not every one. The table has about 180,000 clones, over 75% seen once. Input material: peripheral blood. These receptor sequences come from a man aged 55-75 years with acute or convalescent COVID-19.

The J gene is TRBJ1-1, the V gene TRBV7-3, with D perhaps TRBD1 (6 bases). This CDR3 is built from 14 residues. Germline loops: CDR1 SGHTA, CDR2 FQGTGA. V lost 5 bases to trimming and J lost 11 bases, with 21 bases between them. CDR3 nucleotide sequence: TGTGCCAGCAGCATTGCGCCCGGGGGGGCGTATGCTTTCTTT. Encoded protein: CASSIAPGGAYAFF.

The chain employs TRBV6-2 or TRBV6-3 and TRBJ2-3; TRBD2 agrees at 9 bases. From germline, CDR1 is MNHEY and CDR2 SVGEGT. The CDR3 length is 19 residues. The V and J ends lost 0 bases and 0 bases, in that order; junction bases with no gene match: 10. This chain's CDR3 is CASSYSAGSGSLSTDTQYF. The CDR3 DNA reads TGTGCCAGCAGTTACTCGGCGGGTAGCGGGAGCCTTAGCACAGATACGCAGTATTTT.

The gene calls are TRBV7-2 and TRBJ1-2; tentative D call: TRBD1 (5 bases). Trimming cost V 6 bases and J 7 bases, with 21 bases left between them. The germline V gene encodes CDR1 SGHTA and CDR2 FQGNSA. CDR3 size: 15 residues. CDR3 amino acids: CASSSGGTAVGGYTF. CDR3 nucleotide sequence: TGTGCCAGCAGTAGCGGCGGGACGGCGGTTGGTGGCTACACCTTC. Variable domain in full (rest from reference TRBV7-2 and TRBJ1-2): GAGVSQSPSNKVTEKGKDVELRCDPISGHTALYWYRQSLGQGLEFLIYFQGNSAPDKSGLPSDRFSAERTGGSVSTLTIQRTQQEDSAVYLCASSSGGTAVGGYTFGSGTRLTVV.

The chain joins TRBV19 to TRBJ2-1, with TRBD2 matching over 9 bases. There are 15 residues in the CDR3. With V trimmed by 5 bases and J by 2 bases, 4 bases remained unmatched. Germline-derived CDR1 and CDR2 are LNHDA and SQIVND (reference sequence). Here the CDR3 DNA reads TGTGCCAGTAGTGCACTAGCGGGTCCCTACAATGAGCAGTTCTTC. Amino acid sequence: CASSALAGPYNEQFF.

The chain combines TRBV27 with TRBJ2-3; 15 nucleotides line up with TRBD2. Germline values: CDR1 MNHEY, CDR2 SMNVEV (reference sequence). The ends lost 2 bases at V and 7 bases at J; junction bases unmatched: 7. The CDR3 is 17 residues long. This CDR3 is CASSLVGLAGGGNTQYF. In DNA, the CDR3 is TGTGCCAGCAGTTTAGTGGGACTAGCGGGGGGCGGGAATACGCAGTATTTT.

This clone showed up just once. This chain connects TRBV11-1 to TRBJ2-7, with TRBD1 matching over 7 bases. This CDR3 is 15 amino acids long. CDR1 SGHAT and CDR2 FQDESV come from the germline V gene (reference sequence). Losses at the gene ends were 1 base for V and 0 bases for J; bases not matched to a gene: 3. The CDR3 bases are TGTGCCAGCAGCTTAGAGGCAGGGGGCTCCTACGAGCAGTACTTC. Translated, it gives CASSLEAGGSYEQYF.

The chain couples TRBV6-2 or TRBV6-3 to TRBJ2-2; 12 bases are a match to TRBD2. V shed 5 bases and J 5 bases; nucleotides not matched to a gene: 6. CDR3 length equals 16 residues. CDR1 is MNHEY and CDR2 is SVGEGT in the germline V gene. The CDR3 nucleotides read TGTGCCAGCAGTCTTCTAGCGGGAGGGAATACCGGGGAGCTGTTTTTT. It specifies CASSLLAGGNTGELFF.

DNA of the CDR3: TGTGCCAGCACCAGAGACTTAACAGGGGCCGGTCCCCTAGCCAAAAACATTCAGTACTTC. This sequence encodes CASTRDLTGAGPLAKNIQYF. The rearrangement uses TRBV2 and TRBJ2-4, with 7 bases fitting TRBD1. V trimming: 7 bases; J trimming: 0 bases; junction bases outside the gene matches: 21. Germline CDR1 SNHLY, CDR2 FYNNEI. The CDR3 has 20 amino acids.

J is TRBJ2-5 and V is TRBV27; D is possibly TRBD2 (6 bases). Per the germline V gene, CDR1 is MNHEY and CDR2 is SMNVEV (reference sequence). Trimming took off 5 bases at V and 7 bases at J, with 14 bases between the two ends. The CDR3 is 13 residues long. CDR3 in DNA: TGTGCCAGCAGTCCCATACCCGGGGGGACCCAGTACTTC. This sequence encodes CASSPIPGGTQYF.

The CDR3 DNA reads TGTGCCAGCAGTTTATATCAGGGGAACACTGAAGCTTTCTTT. This translates into CASSLYQGNTEAFF. The chain couples TRBV27 to TRBJ1-1, with D maybe TRBD1 (5 bases). The CDR3 is 14 residues long. Germline CDR1 MNHEY, CDR2 SMNVEV (reference sequence). V dropped 1 base and J dropped 1 base, with 7 bases sitting between them.

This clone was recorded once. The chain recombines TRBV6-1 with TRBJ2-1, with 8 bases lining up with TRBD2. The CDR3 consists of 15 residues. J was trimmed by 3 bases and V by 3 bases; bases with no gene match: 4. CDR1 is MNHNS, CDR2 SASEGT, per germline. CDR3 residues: CASSEQGLGYNEQFF. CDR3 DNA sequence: TGTGCCAGCAGTGAGCAGGGACTAGGCTACAATGAGCAGTTCTTC.

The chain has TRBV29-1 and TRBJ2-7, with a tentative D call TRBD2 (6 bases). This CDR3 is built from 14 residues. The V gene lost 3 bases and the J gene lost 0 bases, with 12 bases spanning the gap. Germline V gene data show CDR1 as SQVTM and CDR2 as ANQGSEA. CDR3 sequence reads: CSVDAGMSSYEQYF. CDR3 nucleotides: TGCAGCGTTGACGCGGGGATGAGCTCCTACGAGCAGTACTTC.

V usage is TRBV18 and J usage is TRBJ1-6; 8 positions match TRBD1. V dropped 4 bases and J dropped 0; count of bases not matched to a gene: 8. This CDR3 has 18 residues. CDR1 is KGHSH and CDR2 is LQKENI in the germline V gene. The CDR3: CASSQNRQGSSYNSPLHF. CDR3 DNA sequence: TGTGCCAGCTCACAAAACCGACAGGGGAGCTCCTATAATTCACCCCTCCACTTT.

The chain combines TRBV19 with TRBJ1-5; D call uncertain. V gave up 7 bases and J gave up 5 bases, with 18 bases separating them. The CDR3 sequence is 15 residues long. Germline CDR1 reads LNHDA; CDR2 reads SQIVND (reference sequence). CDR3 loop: CASIKDWRSYQPQHF. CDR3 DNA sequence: TGTGCCAGTATTAAAGATTGGAGGAGTTATCAGCCCCAGCATTTT.

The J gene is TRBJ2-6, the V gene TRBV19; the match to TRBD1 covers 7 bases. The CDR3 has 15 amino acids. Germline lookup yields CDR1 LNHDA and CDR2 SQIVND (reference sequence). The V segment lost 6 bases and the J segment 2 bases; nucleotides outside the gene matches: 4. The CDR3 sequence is CASSHDRAGANVLTF. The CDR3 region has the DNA TGTGCCAGTAGCCATGACAGGGCTGGGGCCAACGTCCTGACTTTC.

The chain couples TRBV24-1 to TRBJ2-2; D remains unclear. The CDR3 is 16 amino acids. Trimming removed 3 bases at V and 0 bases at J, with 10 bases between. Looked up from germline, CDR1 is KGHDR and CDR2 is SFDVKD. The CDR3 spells CATSDPIAANTGELFF. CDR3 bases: TGTGCCACCAGTGATCCCATTGCGGCGAACACCGGGGAGCTGTTTTTT.

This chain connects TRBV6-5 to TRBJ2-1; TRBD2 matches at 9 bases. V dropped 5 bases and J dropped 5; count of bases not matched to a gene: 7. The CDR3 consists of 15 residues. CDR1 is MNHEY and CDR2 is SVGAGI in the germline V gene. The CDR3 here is CASSRGLAVHNEQFF. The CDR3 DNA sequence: TGTGCCAGCAGTCGGGGACTAGCTGTACACAATGAGCAGTTCTTC.

Written as DNA, the CDR3 is TGTGCCAGCAGAAAAATTAGACAGGGACTCTATGGCTACACCTTC. It encodes CASRKIRQGLYGYTF. The V and J genes are TRBV28 and TRBJ1-2, with 7 bases that match TRBD1. CDR1 is MDHEN, CDR2 SYDVKM, per germline. The V segment lost 6 bases and the J segment 4 bases; nucleotides outside the gene matches: 11. The CDR3 runs to 15 residues.

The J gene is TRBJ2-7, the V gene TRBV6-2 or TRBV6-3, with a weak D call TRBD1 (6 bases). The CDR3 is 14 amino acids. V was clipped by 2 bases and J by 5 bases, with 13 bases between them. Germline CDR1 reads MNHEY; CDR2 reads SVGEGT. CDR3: CASSYLHRANEQYF. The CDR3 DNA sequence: TGTGCCAGCAGTTACCTTCACAGGGCCAACGAGCAGTACTTC.

CDR3 nucleotide sequence: TGTGCCAGCACTAGCGGGATGGATACGCAGTATTTT. It is translated as CASTSGMDTQYF. This rearrangement joins TRBV6-5 to TRBJ2-3; 9 bases are a match to TRBD2. This CDR3 is built from 12 residues. The V and J ends lost 7 bases and 6 bases, in that order; junction bases with no gene match: 2. CDR1 and CDR2 (germline): MNHEY, SVGAGI.

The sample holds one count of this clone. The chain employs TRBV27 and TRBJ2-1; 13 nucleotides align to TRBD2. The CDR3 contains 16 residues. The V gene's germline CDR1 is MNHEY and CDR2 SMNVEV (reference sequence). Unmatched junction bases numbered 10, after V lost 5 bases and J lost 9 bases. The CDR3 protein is CASSILGLAGVGEQFF. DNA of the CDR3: TGTGCCAGCAGTATCCTAGGACTAGCGGGAGTCGGTGAGCAGTTCTTC.

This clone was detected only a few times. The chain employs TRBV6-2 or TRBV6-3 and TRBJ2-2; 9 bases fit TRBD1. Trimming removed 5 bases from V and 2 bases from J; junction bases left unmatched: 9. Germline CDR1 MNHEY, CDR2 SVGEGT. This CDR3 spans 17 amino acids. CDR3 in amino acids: CASSPGQGIGNTGELFF. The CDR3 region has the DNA TGTGCCAGCAGTCCCGGACAGGGGATCGGAAACACCGGGGAGCTGTTTTTT.

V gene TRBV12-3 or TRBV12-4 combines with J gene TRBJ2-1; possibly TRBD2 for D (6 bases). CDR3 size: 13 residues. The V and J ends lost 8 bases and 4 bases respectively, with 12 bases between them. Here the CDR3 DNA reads TGTGCCAGCTCCGGACTAAGATACAATGAGCAGTTCTTC. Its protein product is CASSGLRYNEQFF.